A selection of T cell receptor beta chains follows, all from one sample in a study of blood T cell repertoires in COVID-19. Profiled with immunoSEQ multiplex PCR; TCRdb holds only in-frame clones, not every one. The sample holds under 250,000 clones, over 80% seen once. The specimen sequenced was peripheral blood. All receptors come from a middle-aged woman who had recovered from COVID-19. Each CDR3 is given with its conserved first and last residue. D genes are given only for firm matches. Expanded clones get a size class; other rows say once, few or many, or leave the size out.

J gene | V gene | D gene | clone size | CDR3 DNA | CDR3 protein
TRBJ2-5 | TRBV2 | TRBD2 | . | TGTGCCAGCAGTCCCCCTAGCGGGGCTCAAGAGACCCAGTACTTC | CASSPPSGAQETQYF
TRBJ2-1 | TRBV12-3/TRBV12-4 | . | . | TGTGCCAGCAGTTACACCTACAATGAGCAGTTCTTC | CASSYTYNEQFF
TRBJ2-7 | TRBV5-1 | TRBD1 | . | TGCGCCAGCAAAGGGACAGCCAGCACCTACGAGCAGTACTTC | CASKGTASTYEQYF
TRBJ2-2 | TRBV7-3 | . | . | TGTGCCAGCAGATTAGTGGCGGGACCCGGGGAGCTGTTTTTT | CASRLVAGPGELFF
TRBJ2-3 | TRBV9 | TRBD2 | . | TGTGCCAGCAGCTTGGGACTAGCGGGGGGAGGGGATACGCAGTATTTT | CASSLGLAGGGDTQYF
TRBJ2-6 | TRBV5-6 | TRBD1 | . | TGTGCCAGCAGCTTGGCCCGGACAGGCCGCTCTGGGGCCAACGTCCTGACTTTC | CASSLARTGRSGANVLTF
TRBJ2-1 | TRBV3-1/TRBV3-2 | . | . | TGTGCCAGCAGCCCACCGATGGGACTTGGGAATGAGCAGTTCTTC | CASSPPMGLGNEQFF
TRBJ2-7 | TRBV18 | . | . | TGTGCCAGCTCGCTCCGGGATTCCTACGAGCAGTACTTC | CASSLRDSYEQYF
TRBJ2-3 | TRBV12-5 | TRBD2 | . | TGTGCTAGTGGTCGCGGGGGGGCCGCGGATACGCAGTATTTT | CASGRGGAADTQYF
TRBJ1-6 | TRBV7-3 | . | few | TGTGCCAGCAGCTTAGGACTTTATAATTCACCCCTCCACTTT | CASSLGLYNSPLHF
TRBJ2-2 | TRBV11-3 | TRBD1 | . | TGTGCCAGCAGTCCTAGGGACAGCATCACCGGGGAGCTGTTTTTT | CASSPRDSITGELFF
TRBJ2-3 | TRBV5-5 | . | . | TGTGCCAGCAGCTTGGGCCTGGACAGTAGCACAGATACGCAGTATTTT | CASSLGLDSSTDTQYF
TRBJ2-7 | TRBV14 | TRBD1 | . | TGTGCCAGCAGGCCAACACAGGGGCTAGTCTACGAGCAGTACTTC | CASRPTQGLVYEQYF
TRBJ1-1 | TRBV28 | TRBD1 | . | TGTGCCATCTTAAAAAGGGACAGCCTGATCTCTTTCTTT | CAILKRDSLISFF
TRBJ1-2 | TRBV7-9 | . | . | TGTGCCAGCAGCTCGCGACAGGGCTACACCTTC | CASSSRQGYTF
TRBJ2-6 | TRBV25-1 | . | . | TGTGCCAGCAGTGAACGCAGGGCTGGGGCCAACGTCCTGACTTTC | CASSERRAGANVLTF
TRBJ2-1 | TRBV2 | . | few | TGTGCCAGCAGTCCTAAGCGAGGTTCCTACAATGAGCAGTTCTTC | CASSPKRGSYNEQFF
TRBJ1-1 | TRBV14 | TRBD1 | once | TGTGCCAGCAGCCCCCGGACAGGGGCGTCGAACACTGAAGCTTTCTTT | CASSPRTGASNTEAFF
TRBJ2-1 | TRBV30 | . | . | TGTGCCTGGAGCCCCGGAGTGAGCAATGAGCAGTTCTTC | CAWSPGVSNEQFF
TRBJ2-2 | TRBV5-1 | TRBD2 | . | TGCGCCAGCAGCTACGGGGGGGCAGACACCGGGGAGCTGTTTTTT | CASSYGGADTGELFF
TRBJ1-2 | TRBV28 | . | . | TGTGCCAGCAGGGGGGACACAGGCTATGGCTACACCTTC | CASRGDTGYGYTF
TRBJ1-1 | TRBV5-4 | . | . | TGTGCCAGCAGCATAAACACTGAAGCTTTCTTT | CASSINTEAFF
TRBJ1-2 | TRBV19 | . | . | TGTGCCAGTAGTACGACCACAGGTCCTGGTGGCTACACCTTC | CASSTTTGPGGYTF
TRBJ1-2 | TRBV7-9 | . | . | TGTGCCAGCAGTAACGGCGGGGGGCGCCTGTATGGCTACACCTTC | CASSNGGGRLYGYTF
TRBJ1-2 | TRBV2 | . | . | TGTGCCGGAAGAGAGGGAGATAATTGGATCTATGGCTACACCTTC | CAGREGDNWIYGYTF
TRBJ2-7 | TRBV14 | . | . | TGTGCCAGCAGCCATTATTATAGGGGAAACGAGCAGTACTTC | CASSHYYRGNEQYF
TRBJ1-6 | TRBV6-5 | . | . | TGTGCCAGCACTTTAGATGTGAATGATTCACCCCTCCACTTT | CASTLDVNDSPLHF
TRBJ1-5 | TRBV30 | TRBD1 | . | TGTGCCTGGAGGGGACAGGCCTCAAATCAGCCCCAGCATTTT | CAWRGQASNQPQHF
TRBJ2-7 | TRBV3-1/TRBV3-2 | TRBD1 | . | TGTGCCAGCAGCCAAGCCTTCACAGGGGACGAGCAGTACTTC | CASSQAFTGDEQYF
TRBJ1-2 | TRBV28 | . | . | TGTGCCAGCAGGCAGGGAAACTATGGCTACACCTTC | CASRQGNYGYTF
TRBJ2-3 | TRBV19 | TRBD2 | . | TGTGCCACTGGGGGGGGAGATACGCAGTATTTT | CATGGGDTQYF
TRBJ1-2 | TRBV9 | TRBD1 | . | TGTGCCAGCAGCCAGGACAGGGGTCGTTCCTACACCTTC | CASSQDRGRSYTF
TRBJ2-7 | TRBV5-1 | TRBD1 | once | TGCGCCAGCAGCCCCCCGAGGACAGGCAGTGGCGAGCAGTACTTC | CASSPPRTGSGEQYF
TRBJ2-1 | TRBV3-1/TRBV3-2 | . | . | TGTGCCAGCAGCCAAGACGGGGGTACCTACAATGAGCAGTTCTTC | CASSQDGGTYNEQFF
TRBJ2-1 | TRBV7-2 | . | . | TGTGCCAGCAGCTCGGGACTCGGCTCCTACAATGAGCAGTTCTTC | CASSSGLGSYNEQFF
TRBJ1-1 | TRBV6-5 | . | few | TGTGCCAGCAGGCGCGGGGTAAACACTGAAGCTTTCTTT | CASRRGVNTEAFF
TRBJ1-2 | TRBV4-1 | . | . | TGCGCCAGCAGCCAAGGGGTGACTGGTGGCTACACCTTC | CASSQGVTGGYTF
TRBJ2-7 | TRBV28 | . | . | TGTGCCAGCAGTTTACCCAGTCCCTACGAGCAGTACTTC | CASSLPSPYEQYF
TRBJ2-7 | TRBV2 | . | . | TGTGCCAGCAGTGAATACGCGGGGGCTCTACGGGAGCAGTACTTC | CASSEYAGALREQYF
TRBJ1-1 | TRBV11-2 | TRBD1 | many | TGTGCCAGCAGCTTTGGATGGGACAGGGGGCGGATGGACACTGAAGCTTTCTTT | CASSFGWDRGRMDTEAFF
TRBJ2-2 | TRBV6-5 | . | . | TGTGCCAGCAGTTACTCGGGAGGTTCCACCGGGGAGCTGTTTTTT | CASSYSGGSTGELFF